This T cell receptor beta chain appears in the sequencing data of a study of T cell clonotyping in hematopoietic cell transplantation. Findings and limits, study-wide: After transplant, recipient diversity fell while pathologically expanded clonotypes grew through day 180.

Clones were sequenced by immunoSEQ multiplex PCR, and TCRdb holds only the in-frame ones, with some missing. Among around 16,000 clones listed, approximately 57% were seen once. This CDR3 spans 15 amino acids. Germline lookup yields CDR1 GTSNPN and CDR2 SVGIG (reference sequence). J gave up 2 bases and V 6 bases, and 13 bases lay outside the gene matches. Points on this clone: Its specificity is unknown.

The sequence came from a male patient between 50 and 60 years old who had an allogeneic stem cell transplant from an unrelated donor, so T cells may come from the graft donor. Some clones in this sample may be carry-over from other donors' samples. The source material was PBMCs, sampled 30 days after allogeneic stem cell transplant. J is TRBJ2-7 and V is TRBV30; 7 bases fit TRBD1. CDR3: CACYEPGQFTYEQYF. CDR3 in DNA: TGTGCCTGTTATGAGCCGGGACAGTTCACCTACGAGCAGTACTTC.